The entry that follows covers one TCR beta chain sequence. TCRdb independently ran MiXCR on the 5' RACE reads; one entry per CDR3 protein. The table has over 2,500 distinct CDR3 sequences, less than 20% seen once. Time point noted: sample taken at primary tumor resection. The roughly 68 donors had untreated early-stage non-small cell lung cancer. Unsorted whole RNA samples from tumor, nontumor lung or frozen PBMC were sequenced. The data are from a study of spatial heterogeneity in lung cancer. The CDR3 totals 13 residues. Looked up from germline, CDR1 is SGHAT and CDR2 is FQNNGV. V was clipped by 5 bases and J by 6 bases, with 14 bases between them.

J is TRBJ2-7 and V is TRBV11-2; D gene unclear. The TCR sequence derives from a male donor with early-stage non-small cell lung cancer. The input for sequencing was normal lung tissue next to the tumor, taken at surgery. The CDR3 region is CASSPSPNGEQYF. The CDR3 nucleotides are TGTGCCAGCAGCCCTTCCCCAAATGGCGAGCAGTACTTC.